These T cell receptor beta chains were read from a single sample in a study of blood T cell repertoires in COVID-19. Sequencing was performed with immunoSEQ multiplex PCR; in TCRdb, only in-frame clones are kept and a portion is missing. There are just over 250,000 clones in the sample; more than 75% occur only once, and around 9.1% lies in the top ten. Material for sequencing was peripheral blood. These receptors came from a middle-aged man who had recovered from COVID-19. Both conserved end residues are trimmed from each CDR3. Each record gives: V gene, D gene, J gene, clone size, CDR3 protein. The D gene is left open where the match is weak. Only part of the rows carry a size: once, few, many, or a class if the clone is expanded.

v_gene: TRBV5-4
d_gene: .
j_gene: TRBJ2-1
abundance: once
CDR3aa: ASSNGQNPNEQF

v_gene: TRBV6-5
d_gene: .
j_gene: TRBJ2-2
abundance: few
CDR3aa: ASSYGRQMGELF

v_gene: TRBV6-5
d_gene: TRBD2
j_gene: TRBJ2-1
abundance: .
CDR3aa: ASSSTSGGINEQF

v_gene: TRBV13
d_gene: .
j_gene: TRBJ2-7
abundance: .
CDR3aa: ASSSHKGRGAITSYEQY

v_gene: TRBV12-3/TRBV12-4
d_gene: TRBD1
j_gene: TRBJ2-1
abundance: .
CDR3aa: ASRSTGDEQF

v_gene: TRBV3-1/TRBV3-2
d_gene: .
j_gene: TRBJ2-1
abundance: once
CDR3aa: ASSQPTDDHSSDRRGRWGEQF

v_gene: TRBV6-5
d_gene: TRBD2
j_gene: TRBJ2-7
abundance: .
CDR3aa: ASSYITSGGPREQY

v_gene: TRBV5-1
d_gene: .
j_gene: TRBJ1-3
abundance: once
CDR3aa: ASSLVAGSGNTIY

v_gene: TRBV30
d_gene: TRBD1
j_gene: TRBJ2-5
abundance: .
CDR3aa: AWNRGLRETQY

v_gene: TRBV5-6
d_gene: .
j_gene: TRBJ1-2
abundance: .
CDR3aa: AMRGRNYGYT

v_gene: TRBV7-8
d_gene: .
j_gene: TRBJ1-1
abundance: once
CDR3aa: ASSLAGGNTEAF

v_gene: TRBV7-2
d_gene: TRBD2
j_gene: TRBJ2-1
abundance: few
CDR3aa: ASSLRLAGYYNEQF

v_gene: TRBV11-1
d_gene: .
j_gene: TRBJ2-1
abundance: .
CDR3aa: ASSPRLQEQF

v_gene: TRBV10-3
d_gene: .
j_gene: TRBJ1-2
abundance: .
CDR3aa: AISEGGASGYT

v_gene: TRBV5-4
d_gene: TRBD1
j_gene: TRBJ1-1
abundance: .
CDR3aa: ASRDRGSGVAF

v_gene: TRBV5-3
d_gene: TRBD1
j_gene: TRBJ2-1
abundance: .
CDR3aa: ARRPQGLPNHNEQF

v_gene: TRBV27
d_gene: TRBD2
j_gene: TRBJ2-1
abundance: .
CDR3aa: ASGRLAGGPDEQF

v_gene: TRBV27
d_gene: TRBD2
j_gene: TRBJ2-3
abundance: .
CDR3aa: ASSRGLAGGLPDTQY

v_gene: TRBV4-1
d_gene: .
j_gene: TRBJ1-1
abundance: .
CDR3aa: ASSQYHGFGSNTEAF

v_gene: TRBV11-2
d_gene: .
j_gene: TRBJ1-1
abundance: .
CDR3aa: ASSSVRQLSDTEAF

v_gene: TRBV4-1
d_gene: TRBD1
j_gene: TRBJ1-6
abundance: .
CDR3aa: ASSLNEGTGVSPLH

v_gene: TRBV19
d_gene: TRBD1
j_gene: TRBJ1-2
abundance: few
CDR3aa: ASNPLPGTGNGYT

v_gene: TRBV12-3/TRBV12-4
d_gene: .
j_gene: TRBJ2-1
abundance: .
CDR3aa: ASSLTKMNEQF

v_gene: TRBV9
d_gene: .
j_gene: TRBJ2-2
abundance: few
CDR3aa: ASSVGLGRVVANTGELF

v_gene: TRBV7-2
d_gene: .
j_gene: TRBJ2-7
abundance: .
CDR3aa: ASSNRASYEQY

v_gene: TRBV19
d_gene: .
j_gene: TRBJ2-7
abundance: .
CDR3aa: ASSGEAGYEQY

v_gene: TRBV7-9
d_gene: TRBD1
j_gene: TRBJ2-7
abundance: .
CDR3aa: ASSTGTGTNDEQY

v_gene: TRBV4-1
d_gene: .
j_gene: TRBJ2-6
abundance: .
CDR3aa: ASSPFYSGANVLT

v_gene: TRBV7-9
d_gene: TRBD1
j_gene: TRBJ2-5
abundance: .
CDR3aa: ASSLAGQGMETQY

v_gene: TRBV4-3
d_gene: TRBD2
j_gene: TRBJ2-1
abundance: .
CDR3aa: ASSQDFQRGVNEQF

v_gene: TRBV2
d_gene: .
j_gene: TRBJ1-1
abundance: .
CDR3aa: ASSREQGGGTEAF

v_gene: TRBV11-2
d_gene: TRBD2
j_gene: TRBJ2-7
abundance: .
CDR3aa: ASSFRRGDSYEQY

v_gene: TRBV11-2
d_gene: TRBD2
j_gene: TRBJ2-1
abundance: .
CDR3aa: ASSPTSGSFVYNEQF

v_gene: TRBV6-5
d_gene: .
j_gene: TRBJ2-7
abundance: .
CDR3aa: PIILERAGGYEQY

v_gene: TRBV9
d_gene: .
j_gene: TRBJ2-3
abundance: few
CDR3aa: ASSVRGPDTQY

v_gene: TRBV6-2/TRBV6-3
d_gene: .
j_gene: TRBJ1-1
abundance: .
CDR3aa: ASSYIPQVNTEAF

v_gene: TRBV3-1/TRBV3-2
d_gene: TRBD2
j_gene: TRBJ2-7
abundance: .
CDR3aa: ASSRGLAGVPYEQY

v_gene: TRBV28
d_gene: TRBD2
j_gene: TRBJ2-5
abundance: .
CDR3aa: ASLLAGVGTQY

v_gene: TRBV18
d_gene: TRBD1
j_gene: TRBJ2-7
abundance: .
CDR3aa: ASSRRDRGFSYEQY

v_gene: TRBV2
d_gene: .
j_gene: TRBJ1-2
abundance: .
CDR3aa: ASSSSLHGYT

v_gene: TRBV12-3/TRBV12-4
d_gene: TRBD1
j_gene: TRBJ1-2
abundance: .
CDR3aa: ASRIRGLYGYT

v_gene: TRBV19
d_gene: TRBD2
j_gene: TRBJ2-3
abundance: .
CDR3aa: ASRFSGTQY

v_gene: TRBV2
d_gene: TRBD2
j_gene: TRBJ2-1
abundance: .
CDR3aa: ARGGTSGGPRTYNEQF

v_gene: TRBV7-2
d_gene: TRBD2
j_gene: TRBJ2-3
abundance: .
CDR3aa: ASSLGLAGGFTDTQY

v_gene: TRBV7-2
d_gene: TRBD2
j_gene: TRBJ2-5
abundance: .
CDR3aa: ASSLGLAGGTGETQY

v_gene: TRBV5-6
d_gene: .
j_gene: TRBJ1-5
abundance: few
CDR3aa: ASSLEGVSQPQH

v_gene: TRBV11-2
d_gene: TRBD1
j_gene: TRBJ2-7
abundance: .
CDR3aa: ASSRAGGGSLSSYEQY

v_gene: TRBV6-5
d_gene: TRBD1
j_gene: TRBJ1-5
abundance: .
CDR3aa: ATQRLWKGAQPQH

v_gene: TRBV3-1/TRBV3-2
d_gene: .
j_gene: TRBJ1-1
abundance: .
CDR3aa: ASSLRMGGPTEAF

v_gene: TRBV5-1
d_gene: TRBD1
j_gene: TRBJ2-1
abundance: .
CDR3aa: ASRFDRDNEQF

v_gene: TRBV12-3/TRBV12-4
d_gene: .
j_gene: TRBJ2-7
abundance: .
CDR3aa: ASSSHGNRVQY

v_gene: TRBV10-1
d_gene: TRBD1
j_gene: TRBJ2-1
abundance: .
CDR3aa: ASRGTGGHGEQF

v_gene: TRBV6-6
d_gene: TRBD1
j_gene: TRBJ1-2
abundance: .
CDR3aa: ASSSDRAAKGYT

v_gene: TRBV7-2
d_gene: TRBD1
j_gene: TRBJ2-5
abundance: .
CDR3aa: ASSPDRGQRGTQY

v_gene: TRBV4-3
d_gene: TRBD1
j_gene: TRBJ2-3
abundance: .
CDR3aa: ASSLTSRTGGADTQY

v_gene: TRBV7-6
d_gene: TRBD2
j_gene: TRBJ2-2
abundance: .
CDR3aa: ASSRSGGLAGAFGELF

v_gene: TRBV7-9
d_gene: .
j_gene: TRBJ2-3
abundance: .
CDR3aa: ASSPLRGIDTQY

v_gene: TRBV19
d_gene: TRBD1
j_gene: TRBJ1-6
abundance: few
CDR3aa: ASTDGTGVNSPLH

v_gene: TRBV4-3
d_gene: .
j_gene: TRBJ1-1
abundance: .
CDR3aa: ASSQQDRTEAF